The clone carrying this TCR beta chain was seen many times. The V end lost 0 bases, the J end lost 5 bases, and 11 bases lay between the germline ends. The CDR3 has 16 amino acids. In germline, CDR1 is ENHRY, CDR2 SYGVKD. This entry belongs to a study of T cells in Graves' hyperthyroidism and ophthalmopathy. TCR beta CDR3 regions were amplified from RNA transcripts. A set of HTBI primers served as the primers for a first-round RT-PCR of the TCR CDR3. From the multiplex PCR reads, TCRdb called clonotypes with MiXCR, one entry per CDR3 protein. The sample shows roughly 580,000 distinct CDR3 sequences, around 42% of them seen only once.

The chain has TRBV10-3 and TRBJ1-6, with D possibly TRBD1 on 6 matching bases. The receptor was isolated from a woman younger than 35 with Graves' hyperthyroidism. Sample: peripheral blood or thyroid tissue (not recorded which). CDR3 sequence: CAISESGGSDNSPLHF. As DNA, the CDR3 is TGTGCCATCAGTGAGTCAGGGGGGTCGGATAATTCACCCCTCCACTTT.